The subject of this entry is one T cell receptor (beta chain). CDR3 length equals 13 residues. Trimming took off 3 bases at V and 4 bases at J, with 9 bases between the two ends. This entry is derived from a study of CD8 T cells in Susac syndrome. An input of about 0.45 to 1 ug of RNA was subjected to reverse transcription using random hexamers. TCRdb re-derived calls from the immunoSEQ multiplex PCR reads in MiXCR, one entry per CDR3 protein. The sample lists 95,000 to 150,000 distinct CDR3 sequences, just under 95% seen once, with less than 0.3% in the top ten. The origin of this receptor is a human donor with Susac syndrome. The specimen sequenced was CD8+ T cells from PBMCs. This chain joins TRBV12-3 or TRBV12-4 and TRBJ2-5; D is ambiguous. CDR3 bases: TGTGCCAGCAGTTTTCGGCAGACAGAGACCCAGTACTTC. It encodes CASSFRQTETQYF.